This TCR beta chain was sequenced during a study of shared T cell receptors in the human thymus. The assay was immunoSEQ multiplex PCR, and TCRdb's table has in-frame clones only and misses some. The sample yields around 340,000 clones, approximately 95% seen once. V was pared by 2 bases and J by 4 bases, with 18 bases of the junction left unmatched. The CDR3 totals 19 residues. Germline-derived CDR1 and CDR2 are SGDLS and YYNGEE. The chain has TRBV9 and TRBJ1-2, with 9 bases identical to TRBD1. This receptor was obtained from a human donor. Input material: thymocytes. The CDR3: CASSVGWVLGQGLFYGYTF. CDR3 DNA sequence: TGTGCCAGCAGCGTGGGGTGGGTCCTCGGACAGGGGCTCTTCTATGGCTACACCTTC.